Described below is a single TCR beta chain sequence and its context. The antigen remains unidentified. Separation from the roughly 670-subject first cohort characterized the roughly 120-subject validation cohort, to which the donors belonged. This sample stems from a study of cytomegalovirus exposure and HLA in healthy donors. Whole-study findings and limits: High sensitivity and specificity were reportedly achieved when the classifier diagnosed cytomegalovirus status. The study labeled 170 or so TCR beta chains cytomegalovirus-associated.

Only in-frame clones appear in the TCRdb table, and some are missing; sequencing was by immunoSEQ multiplex PCR. The table shows roughly 190,000 clones, with around 86% occurring only once. CDR1 and CDR2 from the germline V gene are MDHEN and SYDVKM. Trimming took off 3 bases at V and 11 bases at J, with 18 bases between the two ends. This CDR3 comprises 14 residues. Sequenced: PBMCs. The V and J genes are TRBV28 and TRBJ2-3; perhaps TRBD2 as D (5 bases). The receptor comes from a young man in good health and CMV-seropositive. The CDR3 DNA reads as TGTGCCAGCAGTTTGTTGGCCGGGGTTCTCGGGCAGTATTTT. Translated, it gives CASSLLAGVLGQYF.